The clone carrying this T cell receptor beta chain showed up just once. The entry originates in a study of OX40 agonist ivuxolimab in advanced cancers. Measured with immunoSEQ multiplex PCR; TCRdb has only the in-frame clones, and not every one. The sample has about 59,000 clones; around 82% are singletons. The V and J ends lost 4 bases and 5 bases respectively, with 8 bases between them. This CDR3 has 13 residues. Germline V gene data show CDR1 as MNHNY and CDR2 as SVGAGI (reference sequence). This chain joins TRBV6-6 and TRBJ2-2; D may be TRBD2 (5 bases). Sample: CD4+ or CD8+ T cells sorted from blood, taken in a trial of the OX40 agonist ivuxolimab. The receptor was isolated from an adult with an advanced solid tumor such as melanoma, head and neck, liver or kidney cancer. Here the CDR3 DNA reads TGTGCCAGCAGTTCTAGCAGGACCGGGGAGCTGTTTTTT. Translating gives CASSSSRTGELFF.